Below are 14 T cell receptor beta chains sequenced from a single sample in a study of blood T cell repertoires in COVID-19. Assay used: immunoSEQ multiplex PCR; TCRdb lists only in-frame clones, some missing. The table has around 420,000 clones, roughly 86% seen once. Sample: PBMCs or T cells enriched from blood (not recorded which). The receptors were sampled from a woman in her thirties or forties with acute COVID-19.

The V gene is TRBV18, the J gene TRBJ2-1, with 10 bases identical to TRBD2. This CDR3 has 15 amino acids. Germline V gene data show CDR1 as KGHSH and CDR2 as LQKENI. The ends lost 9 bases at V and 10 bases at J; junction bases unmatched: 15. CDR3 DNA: TGTGCCAGGAGAAAGAGAGCGGGGGGGCTTCAAGAGCAGTTCTTC. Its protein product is CARRKRAGGLQEQFF.

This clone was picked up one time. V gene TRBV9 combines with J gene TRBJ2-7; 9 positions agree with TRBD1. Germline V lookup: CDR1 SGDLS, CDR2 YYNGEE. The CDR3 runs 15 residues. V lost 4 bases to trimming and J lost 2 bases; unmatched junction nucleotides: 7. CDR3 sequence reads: CASSSGTGYPYEQYF. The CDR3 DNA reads TGTGCCAGCAGCTCCGGGACAGGGTATCCCTACGAGCAGTACTTC.

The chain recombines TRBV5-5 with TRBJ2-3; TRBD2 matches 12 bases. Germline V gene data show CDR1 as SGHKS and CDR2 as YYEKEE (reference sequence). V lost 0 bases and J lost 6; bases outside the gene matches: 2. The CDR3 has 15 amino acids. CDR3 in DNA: TGTGCCAGCAGCTTGGGGCTAGCGGGAGGGGATACGCAGTATTTT. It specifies CASSLGLAGGDTQYF.

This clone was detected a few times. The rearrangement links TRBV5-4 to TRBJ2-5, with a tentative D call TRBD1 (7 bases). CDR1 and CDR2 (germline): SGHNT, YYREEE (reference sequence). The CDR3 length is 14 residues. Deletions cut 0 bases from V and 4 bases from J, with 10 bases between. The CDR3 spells CASSLDRGGETQYF. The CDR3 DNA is TGTGCCAGCAGCTTGGACAGGGGAGGAGAGACCCAGTACTTC.

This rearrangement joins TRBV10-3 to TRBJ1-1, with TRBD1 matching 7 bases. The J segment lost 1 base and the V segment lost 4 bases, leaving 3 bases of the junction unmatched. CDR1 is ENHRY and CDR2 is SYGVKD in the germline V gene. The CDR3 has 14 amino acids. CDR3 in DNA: TGTGCCATCAGTGCAGACAGGGCGAACACTGAAGCTTTCTTT. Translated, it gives CAISADRANTEAFF.

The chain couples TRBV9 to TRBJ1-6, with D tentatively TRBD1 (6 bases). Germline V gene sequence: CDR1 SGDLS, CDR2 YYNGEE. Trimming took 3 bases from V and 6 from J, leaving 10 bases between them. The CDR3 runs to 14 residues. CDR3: CASSDQGSNSPLHF. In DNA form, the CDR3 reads TGTGCCAGCAGCGACCAGGGGAGTAATTCACCCCTCCACTTT.

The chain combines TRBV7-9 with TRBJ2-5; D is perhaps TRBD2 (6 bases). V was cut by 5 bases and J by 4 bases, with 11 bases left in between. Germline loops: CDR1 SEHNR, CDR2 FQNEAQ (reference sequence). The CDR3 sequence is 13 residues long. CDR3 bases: TGTGCCAGCAGCCAACTGGGGGGAGAGACCCAGTACTTC. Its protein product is CASSQLGGETQYF.

The DNA for the CDR3 is TGTGCCAGCAGCCCCCCCGGGGGTGGGAACAATCAGCCCCAGCATTTT. Translation gives CASSPPGGGNNQPQHF. The chain joins TRBV6-6 to TRBJ1-5; D possibly corresponds to TRBD1 (5 bases). The CDR3 is made up of 16 amino acids. Deletions cut 6 bases from V and 3 bases from J, with 18 bases between. Germline V CDR1 and CDR2: MNHNY, SVGAGI (reference sequence).

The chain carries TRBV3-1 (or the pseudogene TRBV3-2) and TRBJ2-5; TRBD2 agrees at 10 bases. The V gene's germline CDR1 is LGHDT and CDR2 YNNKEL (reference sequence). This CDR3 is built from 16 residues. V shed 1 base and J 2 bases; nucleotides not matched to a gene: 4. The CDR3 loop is CASSQGSGGLQETQYF. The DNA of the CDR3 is TGTGCCAGCAGCCAAGGTAGCGGGGGGTTACAAGAGACCCAGTACTTC.

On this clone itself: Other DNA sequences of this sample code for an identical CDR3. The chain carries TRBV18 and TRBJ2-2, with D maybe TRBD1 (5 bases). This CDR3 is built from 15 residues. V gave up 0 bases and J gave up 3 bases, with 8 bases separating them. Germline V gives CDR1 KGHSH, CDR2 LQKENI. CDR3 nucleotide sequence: TGTGCCAGCTCACCACCGTCCAGGGACACCGGGGAGCTGTTTTTT. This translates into CASSPPSRDTGELFF.

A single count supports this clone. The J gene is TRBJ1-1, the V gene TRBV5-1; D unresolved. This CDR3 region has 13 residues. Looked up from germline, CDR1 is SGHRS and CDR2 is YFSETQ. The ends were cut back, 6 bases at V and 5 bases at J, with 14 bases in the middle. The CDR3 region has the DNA TGCGCCAGCACGGAGGAAGGGCGTACTGAAGCTTTCTTT. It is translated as CASTEEGRTEAFF.

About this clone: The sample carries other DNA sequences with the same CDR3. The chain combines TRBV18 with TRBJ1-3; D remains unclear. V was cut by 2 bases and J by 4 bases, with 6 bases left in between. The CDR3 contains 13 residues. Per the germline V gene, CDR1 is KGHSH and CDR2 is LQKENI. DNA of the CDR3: TGTGCCAGCTCACCAGGGCCAGGAAACACCATATATTTT. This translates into CASSPGPGNTIYF. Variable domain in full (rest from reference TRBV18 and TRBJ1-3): NAGVMQNPRHLVRRRGQEARLRCSPMKGHSHVYWYRQLPEEGLKFMVYLQKENIIDESGMPKERFSAEFPKEGPSILRIQQVVRGDSAAYFCASSPGPGNTIYFGEGSWLTVV.

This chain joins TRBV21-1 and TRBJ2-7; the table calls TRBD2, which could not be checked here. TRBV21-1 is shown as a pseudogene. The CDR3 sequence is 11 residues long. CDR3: CASRARVKQYF. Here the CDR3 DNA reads TGTGCCAGCAGGGCCCGGGTTAAGCAGTACTTC.

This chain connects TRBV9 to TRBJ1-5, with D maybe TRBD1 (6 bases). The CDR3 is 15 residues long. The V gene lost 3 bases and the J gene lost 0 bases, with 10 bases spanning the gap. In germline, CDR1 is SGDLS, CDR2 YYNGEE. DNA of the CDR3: TGTGCCAGCAGCGCCGGACAGTATAGCAATCAGCCCCAGCATTTT. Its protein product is CASSAGQYSNQPQHF.